This TCR beta chain is from a study of control samples from healthy donors and cancer patients. This table comes from immunoSEQ multiplex PCR, and its TCRdb copy is limited to in-frame clones, with some not included. The profile shows fewer than 150,000 clones, over 75% of them singletons. What was sequenced was blood. This TCR came from a man between 18 and 35 years old in good health.

The CDR3 region is CASSPSSGATDTQYF. CDR3 DNA: TGTGCCAGCAGCCCCTCCAGCGGGGCCACAGATACGCAGTATTTT. The chain uses TRBV3-1 (or the pseudogene TRBV3-2) and TRBJ2-3; 7 bases fit TRBD2. Germline V gene sequence: CDR1 LGHDT, CDR2 YNNKEL (reference sequence). J gave up 2 bases and V 4 bases, and 6 bases lay outside the gene matches. CDR3 size: 15 residues.